This T cell receptor beta chain was recorded in a study of patients and donors after allogeneic stem cell transplantation (dated by TCRdb to 2018 to 2021). Measured from the cysteine to the phenylalanine, the CDR3 is 14 residues long. The sequence is cut down to CDR3 DNA, 42 bases in frame from base 1. Compared with germline, V lacks 5 bases and J lacks 6 bases; bases without a gene match: 6. The table lists this clonotype with a few counts. It has no known antigen specificity. No quality values exist for individual bases; no much larger clone is one base distant. The protocol used for the library was RT-PCR. Instrument on record: NextSeq 550. TCRdb applied fastp at Q25 and MiXCR to the public reads, then kept only in-frame beta chains. Records with the same CDR3 protein are collapsed into one entry carrying the most frequent genes and DNA. This sample comprises about a million distinct CDR3 sequences, roughly 17% of them detected only once. Approximately 5.9% of the sample rests with the top ten.

The V and J segments used are TRBV12-3 or TRBV12-4 and TRBJ2-2; 7 bases in between match TRBD1. This TCR was recovered from a human donor who was either an allogeneic HSCT recipient or a stem cell or donor lymphocyte infusion donor (not recorded which). It is not recorded whose cells these are; they may come from a transplant donor. Specimen: blood, either unsorted or a sorted T cell fraction (not recorded which). The CDR3 in this case is CASSPDRAAGELFF. The DNA reads as follows: TGTGCCAGCAGTCCCGACAGGGCGGCCGGGGAGCTGTTTTTT.